This TCR beta chain was sequenced during a study of blood T cell repertoires in COVID-19. Study-wide context: Acute and convalescent COVID-19 samples came from the United States, Italy and Spain.

Sequencing used immunoSEQ multiplex PCR; TCRdb keeps in-frame clones, though not all of them. The sample has 180,000 or so clones, more than 65% seen once. Each recovered donor of Cohort 3 presented with two negative PCRs, clearance, or symptom resolution. Losses at the gene ends were 5 bases for V and 5 bases for J; bases not matched to a gene: 13. The CDR3 extends over 17 amino acids. In germline, CDR1 is SEHNR, CDR2 FQNEAQ (reference sequence). The chain couples TRBV7-9 to TRBJ1-5; 9 bases line up with TRBD1. The TCR was taken from a man between 45 and 60 years old who had recovered from COVID-19. Sequenced material: PBMCs or T cells enriched from blood (not recorded which). The CDR3 spells CASSPGVGTGLDQPQHF. The CDR3 DNA is TGTGCCAGCAGCCCGGGGGTAGGGACAGGGTTAGATCAGCCCCAGCATTTT.